Shown below are 32 T cell receptor beta chains from a single sample sequenced in a study of blood T cells in healthy people across ages. Alongside a J-beta primer mix, a sample-barcoded 5' primer served in a second PCR lasting roughly 7 to 12 cycles. A single record per CDR3 protein comes from TCRdb applying MiXCR to the 5' RACE reads. In the table there are roughly 830,000 distinct CDR3 sequences, less than 80% of which are singletons. Sequencing was carried out using blood. The receptors shown here come from a man aged 25-45 years in good health.

Many counts were recorded for this clonotype. This chain joins TRBV5-1 and TRBJ2-7; tentatively, D is TRBD1 (5 bases). V lost 0 bases, J lost 2 bases, and 9 bases lay in between. The CDR3 is 14 residues long. Germline V gene lookup returns CDR1 SGHRS and CDR2 YFSETQ. The DNA of the CDR3 is TGCGCCAGCAGCTTGGTTCAGGGCCCCTACGAGCAGTACTTC. Encoded protein: CASSLVQGPYEQYF.

This sequence joins TRBV5-1 and TRBJ1-2; 7 nucleotides align to TRBD1. The germline CDR1 and CDR2 sequences are SGHRS and YFSETQ. V was clipped by 4 bases and J by 3 bases; unmatched bases: 9. This CDR3 comprises 15 residues. The CDR3 coding sequence is TGCGCCAGCAGCCCCGAGGGGGCGCAGGACTATGGCTACACCTTC. This gives the protein CASSPEGAQDYGYTF.

CDR3 residues: CASSYTGQGYEQYF. CDR3 sequence (DNA): TGTGCCAGCAGCTATACGGGACAGGGTTACGAGCAGTACTTC. The rearrangement links TRBV7-2 to TRBJ2-7, with TRBD1 matching 9 bases. There are 14 residues in the CDR3. The V gene's germline CDR1 is SGHTA and CDR2 FQGNSA. After removal of 4 bases from V and 4 bases from J, the junction contained 5 bases not matched to a gene. The whole variable domain, filled in from reference TRBV7-2 and TRBJ2-7, reads GAGVSQSPSNKVTEKGKDVELRCDPISGHTALYWYRQSLGQGLEFLIYFQGNSAPDKSGLPSDRFSAERTGGSVSTLTIQRTQQEDSAVYLCASSYTGQGYEQYFGPGTRLTVT.

As to this clonotype: The junction does not match germline at one end; this may be a read error. V usage is TRBV10-3 and J usage is TRBJ2-3; 12 nucleotides align to TRBD2. Germline V gene sequence: CDR1 ENHRY, CDR2 SYGVKD. This CDR3 has 14 amino acids. CDR3 sequence reads: CAITRLAGADAQYF. CDR3 nucleotides: TGTGCCATAACGAGACTAGCGGGAGCAGATGCGCAGTATTTT.

The chain couples TRBV27 to TRBJ2-7; 8 bases map to TRBD2. The germline V gene has CDR1 MNHEY and CDR2 SMNVEV (reference sequence). The CDR3 spans 15 residues. V gave up 2 bases and J gave up 1 base; unmatched junction bases: 4. CDR3 DNA: TGTGCCAGCAGTTTAGGCGTAGCGGGGTCCTACGAGCAGTACTTC. The encoded protein is CASSLGVAGSYEQYF.

The chain links TRBV20-1 to TRBJ2-5, with 10 bases aligning to TRBD2. The CDR3 is 14 amino acids. Germline V gene lookup returns CDR1 DFQATT and CDR2 SNEGSKA (reference sequence). The junction had 5 bases not matched to a gene; V was cut back by 6 bases and J by 1 base. CDR3 nucleotide sequence: TGCAGTGCAACTAGCGGGGTAATCCAAGAGACCCAGTACTTC. Protein product: CSATSGVIQETQYF.

This rearrangement joins TRBV7-7 to TRBJ2-7, with D unresolved. The DNA end lines up better with TRBJ2-5; the J call may be wrong. Germline V gives CDR1 SSHAT, CDR2 FNYEAQ (reference sequence). The CDR3 contains 14 residues. The chain's CDR3 is CASSLVWEGETQYF. CDR3 nucleotides: TGTGCCAGCAGCCTGGTGTGGGAAGGGGAGACCCAGTACTTC.

The V and J genes are TRBV12-3 or TRBV12-4 and TRBJ2-1; 10 bases are a match to TRBD2. J was trimmed by 9 bases and V by 2 bases; bases with no gene match: 4. The CDR3 has 14 residues. CDR3 in amino acids: CASSLSGGAVEQFF. The DNA of the CDR3 is TGTGCCAGCAGTTTAAGCGGGGGGGCGGTTGAGCAGTTCTTC.

The chain employs TRBV9 and TRBJ2-5, with a possible D match to TRBD2 (7 bases). This CDR3 comprises 17 residues. Trimming cost V 3 bases and J 1 base, with 19 bases left between them. Looked up from germline, CDR1 is SGDLS and CDR2 is YYNGEE. CDR3 sequence (DNA): TGTGCCAGCAGCGAGAGAGGTGGCGGGGGCACCCAAGAGACCCAGTACTTC. This codes for CASSERGGGGTQETQYF.

The rearrangement uses TRBV28 and TRBJ2-5; 7 bases are shared with TRBD1. The DNA matches TRBJ2-7 better at its end, which makes the J call doubtful. From germline, CDR1 is MDHEN and CDR2 SYDVKM. The CDR3 totals 14 residues. The CDR3 loop reads CASRTDRVRDEQYF. CDR3 DNA sequence: TGTGCCAGCAGGACAGACAGGGTAAGGGACGAGCAGTACTTC.

The chain uses TRBV6-5 and TRBJ2-1; D remains ambiguous. Looked up from germline, CDR1 is MNHEY and CDR2 is SVGAGI. With 7 bases removed from V and 3 bases from J, the gap between germline ends came to 16 bases. The CDR3 loop spans 15 amino acids. DNA of the CDR3: TGTGCCAGCACCCCGACAACCCTCTTCTACAATGAGCAGTTCTTC. Encoded protein: CASTPTTLFYNEQFF.

This rearrangement joins TRBV5-6 to TRBJ1-2; 8 bases map to TRBD1. Germline V gene data show CDR1 as SGHDT and CDR2 as YYEEEE. This CDR3 region has 15 residues. Trimming cost V 3 bases and J 3 bases; bases outside gene matches: 7. The CDR3 region has the DNA TGTGCCAGCAGCTCTCCGGACAGGGTCGACTATGGCTACACCTTC. This sequence encodes CASSSPDRVDYGYTF.

A word on this clonotype: One end of the junction varies from germline; a read error may be responsible. The chain uses TRBV2 and TRBJ1-4, with 9 positions matching TRBD1. Germline CDR1 reads SNHLY; CDR2 reads FYNNEI. The CDR3 length is 15 residues. CDR3 nucleotide sequence: TGTGCCAGCAATGAACCGGACAGGGGCAATGAAAAACTGTTTTTT. Translating it yields CASNEPDRGNEKLFF.

The V and J genes are TRBV29-1 and TRBJ1-1, with 8 bases matching TRBD1. The V gene end was trimmed by 3 bases and the J gene end by 4 bases; junction bases not matched to a gene: 10. The CDR3 loop spans 15 amino acids. Germline V gene lookup returns CDR1 SQVTM and CDR2 ANQGSEA. CDR3 in DNA: TGCAGCGTTGAGCCTCAGGGGGCGGCGGGCACTGAAGCTTTCTTT. Its translation: CSVEPQGAAGTEAFF. Combining the CDR3 with reference TRBV29-1 and TRBJ1-1 gives the whole variable domain SAVISQKPSRDICQRGTSLTIQCQVDSQVTMMFWYRQQPGQSLTLIATANQGSEATYESGFVIDKFPISRPNLTFSTLTVSNMSPEDSSIYLCSVEPQGAAGTEAFFGQGTRLTVV.

This clonotype has just a few counts. The chain recombines TRBV7-3 with TRBJ2-7; D not resolved. This CDR3 is 13 amino acids long. V was clipped by 5 bases and J by 4 bases, with 12 bases between them. Germline lookup yields CDR1 SGHTA and CDR2 FQGTGA. CDR3 DNA: TGTGCCAGCAGCACCTCATACGGATACGAGCAGTACTTC. Amino acids: CASSTSYGYEQYF.

V usage is TRBV12-3 or TRBV12-4 and J usage is TRBJ2-5, with TRBD2 matching 8 bases. Trimming took 3 bases from V and 1 from J; bases not matched to a gene: 4. The CDR3 has 15 amino acids. In nucleotides, the CDR3 is TGTGCCAGCAGTTTCTCTAGCGGGTTCCAAGAGACCCAGTACTTC. Amino acid sequence: CASSFSSGFQETQYF.

The V call is TRBV6-1, the J call TRBJ1-2; possible D gene TRBD1, 5 bases. The V end lost 5 bases, the J end lost 4 bases, and 23 bases lay between the germline ends. Germline V gene lookup returns CDR1 MNHNS and CDR2 SASEGT. This CDR3 spans 17 amino acids. CDR3 nucleotides: TGTGCCAGCAGTCCAGGATGGGGTGGGGCGCCAATCTATGGCTACACCTTC. This gives the protein CASSPGWGGAPIYGYTF.

This chain joins TRBV2 and TRBJ2-3; 8 positions match TRBD2. CDR1 is SNHLY, CDR2 FYNNEI, per germline. The CDR3 contains 12 residues. V lost 9 bases and J lost 6; bases outside the gene matches: 5. In DNA form, the CDR3 reads TGTGCCAGAAAGAGACTAGCGGATACGCAGTATTTT. It yields the protein CARKRLADTQYF.

The CDR3 DNA follows: TGTGCCAGCAGCTTTTTGAACGAGCAGTACTTC. Protein product: CASSFLNEQYF. This chain uses TRBV7-2 with TRBJ2-7; D unresolved. V was clipped by 3 bases and J by 5 bases, with 5 bases between them. The CDR3 consists of 11 residues. Germline V gene data show CDR1 as SGHTA and CDR2 as FQGNSA.

This chain connects TRBV2 to TRBJ2-7; D gene ambiguous. The CDR3 extends over 14 amino acids. V lost 5 bases, J lost 0 bases, and 11 bases lay in between. CDR1 and CDR2 from the germline V gene are SNHLY and FYNNEI. CDR3 sequence: CASSKTYSSYEQYF. The CDR3 DNA follows: TGTGCCAGCAGTAAGACTTATAGCTCCTACGAGCAGTACTTC.

The table lists this clonotype with a few counts. The CDR3 coding sequence is TGTGCCAGCAGTTTACGGGAGAAAGAGACCCAGTACTTC. This codes for CASSLREKETQYF. This chain links TRBV12-3 or TRBV12-4 with TRBJ2-5, with D perhaps matching TRBD2 (6 bases). There are 13 residues in the CDR3. Trimming took off 2 bases at V and 3 bases at J, with 7 bases between the two ends.

This chain uses TRBV4-1 with TRBJ2-1; D gene unclear. The CDR3 extends over 14 amino acids. The V and J ends lost 3 bases and 6 bases respectively, with 12 bases between them. The germline gives CDR1 MGHRA, CDR2 YSYEKL. CDR3 bases: TGCGCCAGCAGCCAGGCTAGGGTTCGCAATGAGCAGTTCTTC. Encoded protein: CASSQARVRNEQFF.

The genes are TRBV9 and TRBJ2-7; D not resolved. V dropped 3 bases and J dropped 1 base, with 17 bases sitting between them. The CDR3 consists of 16 residues. The germline V gene has CDR1 SGDLS and CDR2 YYNGEE. The CDR3 protein is CASSDPIGQGSYEQYF. The DNA for the CDR3 is TGTGCCAGCAGCGATCCCATAGGGCAAGGTTCCTACGAGCAGTACTTC.

The genes are TRBV12-3 or TRBV12-4 and TRBJ1-1; TRBD1 might be the D (6 bases). V dropped 4 bases and J dropped 5 bases, with 20 bases sitting between them. The CDR3 is 16 residues long. CDR3 bases: TGTGCCAGCAGTTCTACCATGGACAGCCAGGGGACTGAAGCTTTCTTT. It encodes CASSSTMDSQGTEAFF.

Regarding this clonotype: A junction end diverges from the germline sequence, so it may reflect a read error. V usage is TRBV4-2 and J usage is TRBJ2-3, with 7 bases aligning to TRBD2. The CDR3 extends over 16 amino acids. Germline V gives CDR1 LGHNA, CDR2 YNFKEQ. In nucleotides, the CDR3 is TGTGCCTGCAGCCAATCGGAGCGGGAACTCACAGATACGCAGTATTTT. Translating it yields CACSQSERELTDTQYF.

This clonotype was recorded a few times. The chain joins TRBV6-2 or TRBV6-3 to TRBJ2-5; D is undetermined. The CDR3 has 11 residues. Trimming removed 10 bases at V and 7 bases at J, with 13 bases between. Germline values: CDR1 MNHEY, CDR2 SVGEGT. The CDR3 coding sequence is TGTGCCACCACCTTTGGCGGGACCCAGTACTTC. Its protein product is CATTFGGTQYF.

The chain is built from TRBV25-1 and TRBJ2-7; the match to TRBD1 covers 12 bases. The V segment lost 8 bases and the J segment 1 base; nucleotides outside the gene matches: 3. Looked up from germline, CDR1 is MGHDK and CDR2 is SYGVNS. The CDR3 covers 14 residues. This chain's CDR3 is CASQGQGASYEQYF. CDR3 DNA sequence: TGTGCCAGCCAGGGACAGGGGGCGTCCTACGAGCAGTACTTC.

This chain joins TRBV13 and TRBJ2-1, with TRBD2 identical over 16 bases. Trimming at V came to 5 bases and at J to 9 bases, leaving 10 bases not matched to a gene. Germline V CDR1 and CDR2: PRHDT, FYEKMQ (reference sequence). CDR3 length: 17 amino acids. CDR3 in amino acids: CASSPYGTSGGATEQFF. CDR3 in DNA: TGTGCCAGCAGCCCCTATGGGACTAGCGGGGGGGCCACTGAGCAGTTCTTC.

V is TRBV6-5 and J is TRBJ1-4; maybe TRBD1 (6 bases). From germline, CDR1 is MNHEY and CDR2 SVGAGI. The CDR3 has 15 amino acids. With 2 bases removed from V and 8 bases from J, the gap between germline ends came to 15 bases. As DNA, the CDR3 is TGTGCCAGCAGTTACACTACAGGGATAGGCGAAAAACTGTTTTTT. Encoded protein: CASSYTTGIGEKLFF.

About this clonotype: A read error may be the cause here, since a much bigger clone is one base away. The rearrangement uses TRBV5-1 and TRBJ2-3, with D perhaps given as TRBD1 or TRBD2 (5 bases each). This CDR3 is built from 16 residues. Looked up from germline, CDR1 is SGHRS and CDR2 is YFSETQ. In DNA, the CDR3 is TGCGCCAGCAGCTTGGAGGGACGTTTTGGCACAGATATGCAGTATTTT. The encoded protein is CASSLEGRFGTDMQYF.

This clonotype was picked up a small number of times. The chain's CDR3 is CASSLGQGRYPYNEQFF. CDR3 in DNA: TGTGCCAGCAGCCTGGGACAGGGTCGGTACCCCTACAATGAGCAGTTCTTC. The chain uses TRBV7-9 and TRBJ2-1, with 9 bases matching TRBD1. Trimming removed 5 bases from V and 2 bases from J; junction bases left unmatched: 10. The germline CDR1 and CDR2 sequences are SEHNR and FQNEAQ (reference sequence). The CDR3 spans 17 residues.

There are a few counts of this clonotype. As DNA, the CDR3 is TGTGCCAGCAGCCGAACAATAGCGGGGCGGAACAATGAGCAGTTCTTC. Translating gives CASSRTIAGRNNEQFF. The rearrangement uses TRBV7-6 and TRBJ2-1; the match to TRBD2 covers 8 bases. CDR1 and CDR2 (germline): SGHVS, FNYEAQ. There are 16 residues in the CDR3. J lost 5 bases, V lost 5 bases, and 11 bases had no gene match.